This TCR beta chain was captured in a study of T-cell memory formation after mild COVID-19. Turning to the study itself: There were largely donor-specific TCR clusters. Study-level points and caveats: Mainly CM and EM harbored the contracting CD4+ clones; mainly EMRA harbored the CD8+ ones. The second-wave clones peaking on day 37 were not confirmed as SARS-CoV-2-specific.

Researchers used 5'RACE with constant-segment primers to make TCR alpha and TCR beta cDNA libraries that carry sample barcodes and UMIs. One entry per CDR3 protein, called by TCRdb with MiXCR from the 5' RACE reads. This table has approximately 100,000 distinct CDR3 sequences, around a quarter appearing once. The CDR3 covers 16 residues. Deletions cut 1 base from V and 0 bases from J, with 9 bases between. CDR1 is MDHEN and CDR2 is SYDVKM in the germline V gene. A few counts support this clonotype. Its specificity is unknown. The gene calls are TRBV28 and TRBJ2-2; possible D gene TRBD2, 6 bases. The specimen was PBMCs or a T cell subset sorted from them (not recorded which). The clonotype comes from a young man who had mild COVID-19 (a few samples of this study predate the infection). Cell type and time point are not known. The CDR3 DNA reads TGTGCCAGCAGTTTATTGGCGGGATCGAACACCGGGGAGCTGTTTTTT. Translating gives CASSLLAGSNTGELFF.